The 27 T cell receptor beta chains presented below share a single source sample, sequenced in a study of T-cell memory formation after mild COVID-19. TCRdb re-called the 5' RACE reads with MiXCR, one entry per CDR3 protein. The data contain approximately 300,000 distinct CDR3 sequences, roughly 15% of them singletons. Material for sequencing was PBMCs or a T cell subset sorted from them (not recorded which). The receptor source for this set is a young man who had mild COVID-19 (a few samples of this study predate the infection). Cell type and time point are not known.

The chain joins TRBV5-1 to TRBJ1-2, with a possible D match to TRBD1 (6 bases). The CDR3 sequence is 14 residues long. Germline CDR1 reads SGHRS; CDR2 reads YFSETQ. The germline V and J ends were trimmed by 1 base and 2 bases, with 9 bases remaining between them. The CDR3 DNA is TGCGCCAGCAGCTTGACGGGACAAAACTATGGCTACACCTTC. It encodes CASSLTGQNYGYTF.

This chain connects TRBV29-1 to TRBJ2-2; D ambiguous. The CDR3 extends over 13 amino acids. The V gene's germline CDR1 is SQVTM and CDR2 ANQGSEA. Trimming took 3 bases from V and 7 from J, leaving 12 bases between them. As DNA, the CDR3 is TGCAGCGTTGAGGCAACCTCAGGCGGGGAGCTGTTTTTT. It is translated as CSVEATSGGELFF.

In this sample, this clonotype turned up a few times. In nucleotides, the CDR3 is TGTGCCAGTAACCGGGGGGCCACAGATACGCAGTATTTT. It codes for CASNRGATDTQYF. The gene calls are TRBV19 and TRBJ2-3; tentative D call: TRBD2 (7 bases). The CDR3 contains 13 residues. Trimming left V 7 bases short and J 2 bases short, with 10 bases between. CDR1 and CDR2 from the germline V gene are LNHDA and SQIVND (reference sequence). Supplemented by reference TRBV19 and TRBJ2-3, the full variable domain reads DGGITQSPKYLFRKEGQNVTLSCEQNLNHDAMYWYRQDPGQGLRLIYYSQIVNDFQKGDIAEGYSVSREKKESFPLTVTSAQKNPTAFYLCASNRGATDTQYFGPGTRLTVL.

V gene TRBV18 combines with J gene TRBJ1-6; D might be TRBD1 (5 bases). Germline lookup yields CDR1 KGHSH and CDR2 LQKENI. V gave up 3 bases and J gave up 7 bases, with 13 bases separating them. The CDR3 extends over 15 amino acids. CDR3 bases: TGTGCCAGCTCACCGCTCGACAGTGTAAATTCACCCCTCCACTTT. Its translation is CASSPLDSVNSPLHF.

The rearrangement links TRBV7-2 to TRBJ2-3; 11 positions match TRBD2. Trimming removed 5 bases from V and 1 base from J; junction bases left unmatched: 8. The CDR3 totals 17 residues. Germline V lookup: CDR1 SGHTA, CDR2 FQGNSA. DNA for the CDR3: TGTGCCAGCAGCCATCTAGCGGGGGGACCTGGCACAGATACGCAGTATTTT. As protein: CASSHLAGGPGTDTQYF.

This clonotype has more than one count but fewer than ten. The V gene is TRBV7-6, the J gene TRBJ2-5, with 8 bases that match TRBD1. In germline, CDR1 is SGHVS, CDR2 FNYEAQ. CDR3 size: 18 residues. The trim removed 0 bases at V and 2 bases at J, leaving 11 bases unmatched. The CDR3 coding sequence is TGTGCCAGCAGCTTAGCCACTCGTGGCAGGGGGCGACAAGAGACCCAGTACTTC. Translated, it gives CASSLATRGRGRQETQYF.

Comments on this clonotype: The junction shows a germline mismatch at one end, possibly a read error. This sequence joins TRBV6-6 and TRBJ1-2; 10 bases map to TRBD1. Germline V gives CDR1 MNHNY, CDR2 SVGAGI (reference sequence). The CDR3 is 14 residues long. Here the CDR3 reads CASNLSPSLGTGVF. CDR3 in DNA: TGTGCCAGCAATCTCTCCCCCTCCCTAGGGACAGGGGTCTTC.

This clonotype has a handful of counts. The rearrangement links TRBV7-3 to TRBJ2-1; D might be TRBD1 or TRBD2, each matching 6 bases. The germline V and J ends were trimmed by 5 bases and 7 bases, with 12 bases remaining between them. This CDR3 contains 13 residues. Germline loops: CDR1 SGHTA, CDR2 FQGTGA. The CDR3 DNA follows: TGTGCCAGCAGCCCAGAGGGGGGTAATGAGCAGTTCTTC. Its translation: CASSPEGGNEQFF.

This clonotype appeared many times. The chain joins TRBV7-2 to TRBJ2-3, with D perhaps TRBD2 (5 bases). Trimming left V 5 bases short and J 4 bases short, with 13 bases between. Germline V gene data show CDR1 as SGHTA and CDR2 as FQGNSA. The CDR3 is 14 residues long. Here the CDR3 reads CASSAGPVADTQYF. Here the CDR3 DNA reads TGTGCCAGCAGCGCGGGCCCCGTCGCAGATACGCAGTATTTT.

The CDR3: CASSLEERGQTEAFF. Written as DNA, the CDR3 is TGTGCCAGCAGTTTAGAGGAACGCGGACAGACTGAAGCTTTCTTT. This chain links TRBV12-3 or TRBV12-4 with TRBJ1-1, with D maybe TRBD1 (6 bases). This CDR3 region has 15 residues. Trimming took off 1 base at V and 5 bases at J, with 14 bases between the two ends.

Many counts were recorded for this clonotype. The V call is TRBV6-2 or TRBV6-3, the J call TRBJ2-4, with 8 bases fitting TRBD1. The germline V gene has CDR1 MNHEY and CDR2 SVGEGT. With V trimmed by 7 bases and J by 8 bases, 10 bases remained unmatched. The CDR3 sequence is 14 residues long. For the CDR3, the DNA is TGTGCCAGCAATTCGGACAGGGTGGTGGACATTCAGTACTTC. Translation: CASNSDRVVDIQYF.

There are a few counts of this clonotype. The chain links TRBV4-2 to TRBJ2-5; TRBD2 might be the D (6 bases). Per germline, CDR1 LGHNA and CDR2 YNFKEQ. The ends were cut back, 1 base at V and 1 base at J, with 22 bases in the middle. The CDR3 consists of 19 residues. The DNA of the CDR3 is TGTGCCAGCAGCCAAGGCGATGCAACGGGGGACCAATTCCAAGAGACCCAGTACTTC. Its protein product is CASSQGDATGDQFQETQYF.

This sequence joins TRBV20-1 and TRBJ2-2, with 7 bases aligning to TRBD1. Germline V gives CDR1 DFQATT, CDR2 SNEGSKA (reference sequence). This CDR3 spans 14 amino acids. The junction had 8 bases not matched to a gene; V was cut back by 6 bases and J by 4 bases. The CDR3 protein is CSAKQGFGTGELFF. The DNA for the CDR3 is TGCAGTGCGAAACAGGGGTTTGGCACCGGGGAGCTGTTTTTT.

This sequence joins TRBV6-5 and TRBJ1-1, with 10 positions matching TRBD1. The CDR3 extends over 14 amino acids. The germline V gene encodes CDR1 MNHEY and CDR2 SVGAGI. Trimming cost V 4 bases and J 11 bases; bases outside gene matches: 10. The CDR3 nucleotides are TGTGCCAGCAGTTTCTACGACAGGGGGCTGAGGGCTTTCTTT. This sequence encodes CASSFYDRGLRAFF.

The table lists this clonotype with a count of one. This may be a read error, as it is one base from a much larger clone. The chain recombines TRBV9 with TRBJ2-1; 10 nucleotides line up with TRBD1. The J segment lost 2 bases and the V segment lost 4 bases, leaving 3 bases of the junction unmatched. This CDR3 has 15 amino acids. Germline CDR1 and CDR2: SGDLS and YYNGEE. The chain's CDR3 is CASSPGQGTYNEQFF. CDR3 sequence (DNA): TGTGCCAGCAGCCCGGGACAGGGGACCTACAATGAGCAGTTCTTC.

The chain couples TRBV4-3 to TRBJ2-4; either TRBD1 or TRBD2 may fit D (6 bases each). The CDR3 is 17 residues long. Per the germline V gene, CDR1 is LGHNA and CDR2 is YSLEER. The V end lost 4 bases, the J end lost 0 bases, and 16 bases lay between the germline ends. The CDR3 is CASSRGGGPLAKNIQYF. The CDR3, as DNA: TGCGCCAGCAGCCGAGGAGGGGGGCCCCTAGCCAAAAACATTCAGTACTTC.

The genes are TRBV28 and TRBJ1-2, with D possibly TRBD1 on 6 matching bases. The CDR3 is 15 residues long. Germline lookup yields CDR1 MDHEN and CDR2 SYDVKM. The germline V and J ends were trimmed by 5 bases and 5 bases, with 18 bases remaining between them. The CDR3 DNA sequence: TGTGCCAGCAGTCGACCGGAGGGGGGGTTTTATGGCTACACCTTC. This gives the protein CASSRPEGGFYGYTF.

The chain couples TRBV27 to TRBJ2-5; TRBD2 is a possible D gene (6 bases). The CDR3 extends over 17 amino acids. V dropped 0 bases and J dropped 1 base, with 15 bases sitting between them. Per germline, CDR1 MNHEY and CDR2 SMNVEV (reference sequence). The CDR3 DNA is TGTGCCAGCAGTTTATCGGGCCGGCGGGGAGGCCAAGAGACCCAGTACTTC. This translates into CASSLSGRRGGQETQYF.

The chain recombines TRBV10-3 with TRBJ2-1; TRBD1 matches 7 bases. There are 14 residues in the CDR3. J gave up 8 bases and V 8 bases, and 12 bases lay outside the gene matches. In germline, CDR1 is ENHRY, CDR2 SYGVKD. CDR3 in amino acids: CAIRNRLTGDEQFF. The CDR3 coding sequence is TGTGCCATCCGGAACCGATTAACAGGGGATGAGCAGTTCTTC.

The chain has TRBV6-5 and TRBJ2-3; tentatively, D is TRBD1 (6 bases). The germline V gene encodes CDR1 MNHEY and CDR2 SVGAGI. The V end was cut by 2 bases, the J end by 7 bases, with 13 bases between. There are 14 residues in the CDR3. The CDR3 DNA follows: TGTGCCAGCAGTTACGCTCAGGGGTCATATACGCAGTATTTT. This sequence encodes CASSYAQGSYTQYF.

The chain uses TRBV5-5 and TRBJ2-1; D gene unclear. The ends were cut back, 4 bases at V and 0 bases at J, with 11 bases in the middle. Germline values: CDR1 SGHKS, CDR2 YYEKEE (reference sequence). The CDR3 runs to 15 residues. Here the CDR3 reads CASSSNPGSYNEQFF. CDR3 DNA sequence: TGTGCCAGCAGCAGTAACCCGGGCTCCTACAATGAGCAGTTCTTC. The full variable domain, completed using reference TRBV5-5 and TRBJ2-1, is DAGVTQSPTHLIKTRGQQVTLRCSPISGHKSVSWYQQVLGQGPQFIFQYYEKEERGRGNFPDRFSARQFPNYSSELNVNALLLGDSALYLCASSSNPGSYNEQFFGPGTRLTVL.

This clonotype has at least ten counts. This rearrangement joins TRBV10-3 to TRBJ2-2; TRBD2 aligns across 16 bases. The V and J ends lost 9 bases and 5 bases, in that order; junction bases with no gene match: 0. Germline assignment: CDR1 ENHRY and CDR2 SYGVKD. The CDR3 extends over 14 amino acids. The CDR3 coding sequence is TGTGCCATGGGACTAGCGGGGGGGACCGGGGAGCTGTTTTTT. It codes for CAMGLAGGTGELFF.

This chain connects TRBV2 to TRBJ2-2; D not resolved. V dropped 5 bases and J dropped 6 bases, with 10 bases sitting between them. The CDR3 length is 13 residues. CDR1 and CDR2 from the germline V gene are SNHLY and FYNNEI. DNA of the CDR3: TGTGCCAGCAGTACTGTCCCCTCCGGGGAGCTGTTTTTT. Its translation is CASSTVPSGELFF.

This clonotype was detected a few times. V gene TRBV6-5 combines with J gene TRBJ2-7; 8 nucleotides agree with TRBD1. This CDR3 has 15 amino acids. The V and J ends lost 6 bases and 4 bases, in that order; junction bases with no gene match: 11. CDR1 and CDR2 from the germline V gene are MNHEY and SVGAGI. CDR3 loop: CASSRPATGGYEQYF. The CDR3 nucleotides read TGTGCCAGCAGCCGACCAGCAACAGGGGGATACGAGCAGTACTTC.

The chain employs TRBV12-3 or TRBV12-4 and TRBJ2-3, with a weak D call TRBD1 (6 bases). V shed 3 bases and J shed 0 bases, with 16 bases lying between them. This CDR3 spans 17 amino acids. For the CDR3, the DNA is TGTGCCAGCAGTTTCCTCTGGCAGGGGATGAGCACAGATACGCAGTATTTT. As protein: CASSFLWQGMSTDTQYF.

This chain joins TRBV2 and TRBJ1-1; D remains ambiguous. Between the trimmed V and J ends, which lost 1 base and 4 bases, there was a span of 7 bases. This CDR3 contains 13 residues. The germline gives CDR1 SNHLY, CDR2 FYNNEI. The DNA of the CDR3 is TGTGCCAGCAGTGAAGGCCCGGGCACTGAAGCTTTCTTT. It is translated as CASSEGPGTEAFF.

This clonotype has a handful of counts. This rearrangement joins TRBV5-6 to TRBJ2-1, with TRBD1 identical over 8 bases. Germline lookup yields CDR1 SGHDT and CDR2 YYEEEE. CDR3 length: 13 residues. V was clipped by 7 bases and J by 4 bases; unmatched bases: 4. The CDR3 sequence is CASSRQGYNEQFF. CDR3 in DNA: TGTGCCAGCTCAAGACAGGGGTACAATGAGCAGTTCTTC.